The 14 T cell receptor beta chains in this list originate from one sample, sequenced in a study of cytomegalovirus exposure and HLA in healthy donors. The PCR was carried out with 60 Vbeta primers and 13 Jbeta primers. TCRdb's copy holds only in-frame clones and misses some; the assay was immunoSEQ multiplex PCR. The repertoire holds 100,000 to 150,000 clones, over 70% seen once, with roughly 4% in the top ten. Sequenced input: PBMCs. The receptors come from a man between 18 and 29 years old in good health and CMV-seropositive.

The chain couples TRBV5-1 to TRBJ2-5; D unresolved. V lost 0 bases to trimming and J lost 5 bases, with 8 bases between them. CDR1 is SGHRS and CDR2 is YFSETQ in the germline V gene. The CDR3 covers 13 residues. CDR3 in DNA: TGCGCCAGCAGCTTGGATATAGTCGAGACCCAGTACTTC. It translates to CASSLDIVETQYF.

The chain links TRBV19 to TRBJ2-2; D might be TRBD2 (5 bases). Germline values: CDR1 LNHDA, CDR2 SQIVND (reference sequence). With 1 base removed from V and 7 bases from J, the gap between germline ends came to 10 bases. This CDR3 comprises 14 residues. CDR3 region: CASSIVSGSGELFF. CDR3 DNA: TGTGCCAGTAGTATAGTGAGTGGGAGCGGGGAGCTGTTTTTT.

V usage is TRBV5-4 and J usage is TRBJ1-1, with a weak D call TRBD1 (6 bases). V was trimmed by 0 bases and J by 1 base, leaving 10 bases between them. Germline CDR1 is SGHNT and CDR2 is YYREEE (reference sequence). The CDR3 is 15 amino acids. For the CDR3, the DNA is TGTGCCAGCAGCTTGGAAACAGGGAAGAACACTGAAGCTTTCTTT. This translates into CASSLETGKNTEAFF.

This chain links TRBV30 with TRBJ1-2; 7 bases align to TRBD1. The CDR3 covers 15 residues. V was pared by 3 bases and J by 2 bases, with 9 bases of the junction left unmatched. Per germline, CDR1 GTSNPN and CDR2 SVGIG (reference sequence). The CDR3 sequence: CAWRPQGQKNYGYTF. CDR3 in DNA: TGTGCCTGGAGGCCCCAGGGACAGAAAAACTATGGCTACACCTTC.

The CDR3 nucleotides read TGTGCCAGCAGTGAAGACCCAGGGGGTTATGAAAAACTGTTTTTT. Translating gives CASSEDPGGYEKLFF. The chain joins TRBV6-1 to TRBJ1-4, with 7 positions matching TRBD1. Per germline, CDR1 MNHNS and CDR2 SASEGT. V dropped 1 base and J dropped 6; count of bases not matched to a gene: 5. The CDR3 extends over 15 amino acids.

Comment on this clone: One end of the junction varies from germline; a read error may be responsible. This specimen includes other DNA sequences encoding the same CDR3. The chain employs TRBV7-8 and TRBJ2-1, with D maybe TRBD2 (5 bases). The germline V gene encodes CDR1 SGHVS and CDR2 FQNEAQ. The length of the CDR3 is 13 residues. The CDR3 sequence: CASSGGRMNEQFF. The CDR3, as DNA: TGCGCCAGCAGCGGAGGACGGATGAATGAGCAGTTCTTC.

This sequence joins TRBV5-6 and TRBJ1-2; D might be TRBD1 (5 bases). In germline, CDR1 is SGHDT, CDR2 YYEEEE. The CDR3 is 17 amino acids. Trimming took off 1 base at V and 8 bases at J, with 24 bases between the two ends. The CDR3, as DNA: TGTGCCAGCAGCTTGTACAACCGGCGGGGGTCGCGGGAGGGCTACACCTTC. Encoded protein: CASSLYNRRGSREGYTF.

The chain combines TRBV5-4 with TRBJ2-7, with TRBD2 matching over 9 bases. The CDR3 covers 14 residues. After removal of 3 bases from V and 2 bases from J, the junction contained 3 bases not matched to a gene. Germline values: CDR1 SGHNT, CDR2 YYREEE (reference sequence). The CDR3 nucleotides read TGTGCCAGCAGCTCGCGGGAGGGGACCTACGAGCAGTACTTC. Translation: CASSSREGTYEQYF.

The chain combines TRBV7-2 with TRBJ2-7; TRBD1 matches 7 bases. Germline CDR1 is SGHTA and CDR2 is FQGNSA. The CDR3 is 18 residues long. Trimming removed 3 bases from V and 2 bases from J; junction bases left unmatched: 16. The CDR3 region is CASSFALSRQGGTYEQYF. Written as DNA, the CDR3 is TGTGCCAGCAGCTTCGCTCTCTCCCGACAGGGTGGTACCTACGAGCAGTACTTC.

The chain uses TRBV19 and TRBJ2-3; TRBD2 agrees at 7 bases. The CDR3 has 15 residues. Germline-derived CDR1 and CDR2 are LNHDA and SQIVND (reference sequence). V gave up 2 bases and J gave up 2 bases; unmatched junction bases: 4. The CDR3 protein is CASSISGEPTDTQYF. CDR3 nucleotides: TGTGCCAGTAGTATAAGCGGGGAGCCCACAGATACGCAGTATTTT.

This clone was detected only a few times. The chain is built from TRBV25-1 and TRBJ2-3; TRBD2 matches 8 bases. V lost 4 bases and J lost 4; bases outside the gene matches: 1. Germline-derived CDR1 and CDR2 are MGHDK and SYGVNS. This CDR3 contains 13 residues. The CDR3 here is CASSVRGADTQYF. CDR3 sequence (DNA): TGTGCCAGCAGTGTGCGGGGGGCAGATACGCAGTATTTT.

This clone showed up just once. The V call is TRBV10-3, the J call TRBJ1-1; D is unresolved. Trimming took off 3 bases at V and 1 base at J, with 6 bases between the two ends. The CDR3 totals 13 residues. CDR1 is ENHRY and CDR2 is SYGVKD in the germline V gene. The CDR3 region has the DNA TGTGCCATCAGTGAATCACAGAACACTGAAGCTTTCTTT. It codes for CAISESQNTEAFF.

The chain recombines TRBV5-6 with TRBJ1-1, with D hard to call. Germline CDR1 and CDR2: SGHDT and YYEEEE. V was trimmed by 7 bases and J by 1 base, leaving 5 bases between them. This CDR3 comprises 11 residues. This CDR3 is CASRRNTEAFF. CDR3 bases: TGTGCCAGCCGGAGGAACACTGAAGCTTTCTTT.

The chain couples TRBV21-1 to TRBJ1-2; no DNA check was done on the table's D call, TRBD1. TRBV21-1 is designated a pseudogene. CDR3 length equals 15 residues. CDR3 sequence (DNA): TGTGCCAGCAGCAAAGTTCCAGGGGGAAGAGATGGCTACACCTTC. Translation: CASSKVPGGRDGYTF.